This entry lists 30 T cell receptor beta chains sequenced from one sample in a study of T cells in tuberculosis. Data came from immunoSEQ multiplex PCR; TCRdb stores just in-frame clones and leaves some out. The sample comprises about 59,000 clones, 65% to 90% of which are singletons, and 9.5% to 15% rests with the top ten. Cells were sorted from thawed PBMC rested overnight and stained with GMM-loaded CD1B tetramer, viability dye and anti-CD3. The lipid loaded on the CD1B tetramers was C32 glucose monomycolate from Rhodococcus equi. What was sequenced was CD1b-GMM tetramer-negative cells sorted from PBMCs. The origin of the receptors is an adult woman with latent tuberculosis.

This clone was detected a few times. The chain uses TRBV19 and TRBJ1-1, with a tentative D call TRBD1 (6 bases). The CDR3 totals 14 residues. From germline, CDR1 is LNHDA and CDR2 SQIVND (reference sequence). V dropped 4 bases and J dropped 5 bases, with 14 bases sitting between them. The CDR3 region is CASSRGQYSTEAFF. The CDR3 bases are TGTGCCAGTAGTAGAGGACAGTACAGTACTGAAGCTTTCTTT.

The genes are TRBV27 and TRBJ2-3; 8 bases align to TRBD1. CDR1 and CDR2 (germline): MNHEY, SMNVEV (reference sequence). V dropped 1 base and J dropped 4; count of bases not matched to a gene: 4. The CDR3 covers 15 residues. The CDR3 spells CASSLFQGAADTQYF. The DNA of the CDR3 is TGTGCCAGCAGTTTATTCCAGGGGGCGGCAGATACGCAGTATTTT.

The V gene is TRBV4-2, the J gene TRBJ2-3, with 9 positions matching TRBD2. V shed 1 base, J shed 1 base, and the junction held 9 bases outside the gene matches. The V gene's germline CDR1 is LGHNA and CDR2 YNFKEQ. The CDR3 totals 18 residues. The CDR3 nucleotides read TGTGCCAGCAGCCAAGTAGGCGGGGGGGCGACGGGCACAGATACGCAGTATTTT. This sequence encodes CASSQVGGGATGTDTQYF.

This chain joins TRBV11-2 and TRBJ2-7, with TRBD2 identical over 9 bases. The CDR3 loop spans 13 amino acids. With V trimmed by 5 bases and J by 7 bases, 6 bases remained unmatched. Germline lookup yields CDR1 SGHAT and CDR2 FQNNGV. CDR3: CASSPAAGGEQYF. The CDR3 nucleotides read TGTGCCAGCAGCCCCGCGGCGGGGGGGGAGCAGTACTTC.

The chain combines TRBV6-5 with TRBJ1-2; no clear D gene. The germline V gene encodes CDR1 MNHEY and CDR2 SVGAGI. This CDR3 contains 13 residues. Deletions cut 5 bases from V and 0 bases from J, with 7 bases between. CDR3 sequence (DNA): TGTGCCAGCAGTCGCTCTACTAACTATGGCTACACCTTC. It codes for CASSRSTNYGYTF.

The chain is built from TRBV6-1 and TRBJ2-2; possibly TRBD2 for D (5 bases). CDR1 is MNHNS and CDR2 is SASEGT in the germline V gene. The CDR3 extends over 14 amino acids. V was pared by 6 bases and J by 8 bases, with 16 bases between. CDR3 region: CASSYTRGLGELFF. CDR3 in DNA: TGTGCCAGCAGCTACACAAGAGGGTTGGGGGAGCTGTTTTTT.

The gene calls are TRBV7-2 and TRBJ2-7; 8 bases are a match to TRBD2. This CDR3 region has 14 residues. V lost 3 bases, J lost 3 bases, and 4 bases stayed unmatched. Germline CDR1 SGHTA, CDR2 FQGNSA. This CDR3 is CASSLGRGVYEQYF. The CDR3 nucleotides read TGTGCCAGCAGCTTGGGGCGGGGGGTCTACGAGCAGTACTTC.

This clone was counted once. The genes are TRBV5-4 and TRBJ2-3, with a weak D call TRBD1 (6 bases). CDR3 length: 15 residues. Germline CDR1 SGHNT, CDR2 YYREEE (reference sequence). V lost 0 bases and J 3 bases, leaving 11 bases between the germline ends. This CDR3 reads CASSLAGRGTDTQYF. CDR3 in DNA: TGTGCCAGCAGCTTGGCGGGTAGGGGGACAGATACGCAGTATTTT.

The chain uses TRBV11-2 and TRBJ2-1; TRBD2 agrees at 11 bases. The V segment lost 1 base and the J segment 4 bases; nucleotides outside the gene matches: 0. Looked up from germline, CDR1 is SGHAT and CDR2 is FQNNGV. The CDR3 totals 15 residues. CDR3 sequence reads: CASSLGLAGYNEQFF. The DNA for the CDR3 is TGTGCCAGCAGCTTAGGACTAGCGGGGTACAATGAGCAGTTCTTC.

The chain is built from TRBV9 and TRBJ1-3; 8 nucleotides match TRBD1. With 2 bases clipped from V and 4 bases from J, the junction kept 8 bases outside the gene matches. The germline V gene encodes CDR1 SGDLS and CDR2 YYNGEE. The CDR3 runs 16 residues. The CDR3 sequence is CASSVTGDLGGNTIYF. The CDR3 DNA follows: TGTGCCAGCAGCGTGACAGGGGACCTTGGGGGAAACACCATATATTTT.

The chain recombines TRBV6-5 with TRBJ1-1, with D possibly being TRBD1 (5 bases). CDR3 length: 15 amino acids. V was shortened by 0 bases and J by 2 bases, with 10 bases between the two germline ends. Germline V gene data show CDR1 as MNHEY and CDR2 as SVGAGI. The CDR3 bases are TGTGCCAGCAGTTACTCTACGGGGGTTAACACTGAAGCTTTCTTT. This gives the protein CASSYSTGVNTEAFF.

J is TRBJ2-1 and V is TRBV6-1; 8 bases line up with TRBD2. J lost 1 base, V lost 4 bases, and 0 bases had no gene match. The CDR3 loop spans 14 amino acids. Per germline, CDR1 MNHNS and CDR2 SASEGT. CDR3 amino acids: CASSGGGSYNEQFF. The CDR3 DNA is TGTGCCAGCAGTGGCGGGGGGTCCTACAATGAGCAGTTCTTC.

The chain is built from TRBV6-5 and TRBJ2-3; 9 bases match TRBD2. The V gene's germline CDR1 is MNHEY and CDR2 SVGAGI. V trimming: 0 bases; J trimming: 6 bases; junction bases outside the gene matches: 1. This CDR3 is built from 14 residues. CDR3 loop: CASSYSSGGDTQYF. In DNA, the CDR3 is TGTGCCAGCAGTTACTCGAGCGGGGGGGATACGCAGTATTTT.

The J gene is TRBJ2-1, the V gene TRBV11-3, with 7 positions matching TRBD2. V was clipped by 0 bases and J by 6 bases; unmatched bases: 5. CDR1 and CDR2 (germline): SGHNT, YENEEA. This CDR3 comprises 15 residues. In DNA form, the CDR3 reads TGTGCCAGCAGCTTAGAGAGCGGGGTACCCAATGAGCAGTTCTTC. This encodes CASSLESGVPNEQFF.

V is TRBV15 and J is TRBJ2-5, with a weak D call TRBD2 (5 bases). This CDR3 has 15 residues. V lost 6 bases and J lost 0, with 14 bases in between. Germline loops: CDR1 LNHNV, CDR2 YYDKDF (reference sequence). As DNA, the CDR3 is TGTGCCACCAGGTCGAGGGAAGTGTACCAAGAGACCCAGTACTTC. Its translation: CATRSREVYQETQYF.

The chain carries TRBV28 and TRBJ2-7; TRBD2 is a possible D gene (5 bases). Germline CDR1 is MDHEN and CDR2 is SYDVKM. The CDR3 spans 13 residues. V was pared by 4 bases and J by 7 bases, with 14 bases between. This CDR3 reads CASSYSGRGEQYF. In DNA form, the CDR3 reads TGTGCCAGCAGTTACTCGGGGAGAGGGGAGCAGTACTTC. The whole variable domain, filled in from reference TRBV28 and TRBJ2-7, reads DVKVTQSSRYLVKRTGEKVFLECVQDMDHENMFWYRQDPGLGLRLIYFSYDVKMKEKGDIPEGYSVSREKKERFSLILESASTNQTSMYLCASSYSGRGEQYFGPGTRLTVT.

The chain is built from TRBV28 and TRBJ1-4; D unclear. CDR3 length equals 16 residues. Trimming removed 5 bases from V and 3 bases from J, with 16 bases in between. The germline CDR1 and CDR2 sequences are MDHEN and SYDVKM. CDR3 coding DNA: TGTGCCAGCAGTCCCTCCACACAATCTTCTAATGAAAAACTGTTTTTT. It specifies CASSPSTQSSNEKLFF. Full variable domain (missing parts from reference TRBV28 and TRBJ1-4): DVKVTQSSRYLVKRTGEKVFLECVQDMDHENMFWYRQDPGLGLRLIYFSYDVKMKEKGDIPEGYSVSREKKERFSLILESASTNQTSMYLCASSPSTQSSNEKLFFGSGTQLSVL.

The V and J genes are TRBV28 and TRBJ1-1; no firm D call. V lost 7 bases, J lost 6 bases, and 9 bases lay in between. CDR1 is MDHEN, CDR2 SYDVKM, per germline. This CDR3 contains 11 residues. The CDR3 protein is CASTREAEAFF. CDR3 coding DNA: TGTGCCAGCACCCGGGAGGCTGAAGCTTTCTTT.

V is TRBV5-4 and J is TRBJ2-2; no clear D. The CDR3 spans 14 residues. V lost 0 bases to trimming and J lost 5 bases, with 8 bases between them. Germline V gives CDR1 SGHNT, CDR2 YYREEE (reference sequence). This CDR3 is CASSLEARTGELFF. The CDR3 DNA follows: TGTGCCAGCAGCTTGGAAGCCCGGACCGGGGAGCTGTTTTTT.

The chain recombines TRBV10-2 with TRBJ2-7, with D possibly being TRBD2 (6 bases). The CDR3 length is 13 residues. Germline V gene data show CDR1 as WSHSY and CDR2 as SAAADI. The germline V and J ends were trimmed by 7 bases and 0 bases, with 10 bases remaining between them. CDR3: CASMWDSSYEQYF. CDR3 nucleotide sequence: TGCGCCAGCATGTGGGACTCCTCCTACGAGCAGTACTTC.

The V and J genes are TRBV5-8 and TRBJ2-3; 8 bases are a match to TRBD2. The trim removed 4 bases at V and 1 base at J, leaving 2 bases unmatched. CDR1 is SGHTS, CDR2 YDEGEE, per germline. This CDR3 has 14 residues. The CDR3 DNA reads as TGTGCCAGCAGCCAGACTAGCGGCACAGATACGCAGTATTTT. It specifies CASSQTSGTDTQYF.

As regards this clone: Here the CDR3 omits its conserved ending phenylalanine or tryptophan, so a read error is the likely source. The rearrangement uses TRBV5-1 and TRBJ2-3; tentatively, D is TRBD2 (6 bases). The CDR3 is 14 residues long. Germline values: CDR1 SGHRS, CDR2 YFSETQ. This chain's CDR3 is CASGLIAGTDTQYL. CDR3 coding DNA: TGCGCCAGCGGCTTGATAGCGGGCACAGATACGCAGTATCTT.

The chain employs TRBV27 and TRBJ2-7; D is perhaps TRBD2 (6 bases). Germline CDR1 MNHEY, CDR2 SMNVEV (reference sequence). This CDR3 contains 14 residues. V lost 2 bases and J 3 bases, leaving 11 bases between the germline ends. The CDR3 region is CASSLKGLYYEQYF. The CDR3 bases are TGTGCCAGCAGTTTAAAGGGACTCTACTACGAGCAGTACTTC.

About this clone itself: Germline and junction disagree at one end, which may indicate a read error. The chain couples TRBV10-2 to TRBJ2-7; either TRBD1 or TRBD2 may fit D (5 bases each). This CDR3 region has 13 residues. Germline values: CDR1 WSHSY, CDR2 SAAADI. The CDR3 nucleotides are TGCGCCGGCAGTGAGGGGCCAGCCTACGAGCAGTACTTC. This codes for CAGSEGPAYEQYF.

The genes are TRBV18 and TRBJ2-2, with 14 nucleotides matching TRBD2. Unmatched junction bases numbered 6, after V lost 2 bases and J lost 7 bases. The germline V gene has CDR1 KGHSH and CDR2 LQKENI. The CDR3 is 17 residues long. The CDR3 sequence: CASSPAGLAGGGGELFF. In DNA form, the CDR3 reads TGTGCCAGCTCACCAGCCGGACTAGCGGGAGGCGGCGGGGAGCTGTTTTTT.

The chain joins TRBV18 to TRBJ2-2, with D possibly matching TRBD2 (7 bases). There are 16 residues in the CDR3. Trimming removed 3 bases from V and 6 bases from J, with 17 bases in between. In germline, CDR1 is KGHSH, CDR2 LQKENI. CDR3 protein: CASSPSGGRNSGELFF. CDR3 nucleotides: TGTGCCAGCTCACCGTCGGGGGGCCGTAATTCCGGGGAGCTGTTTTTT. The whole variable domain, filled in from reference TRBV18 and TRBJ2-2, reads NAGVMQNPRHLVRRRGQEARLRCSPMKGHSHVYWYRQLPEEGLKFMVYLQKENIIDESGMPKERFSAEFPKEGPSILRIQQVVRGDSAAYFCASSPSGGRNSGELFFGEGSRLTVL.

Here the CDR3 DNA reads TGTGCCAGTAGCTTGACTAGCGGGAGCTCCTACGAGCAGTACTTC. Amino acid sequence: CASSLTSGSSYEQYF. The V and J genes are TRBV19 and TRBJ2-7; the match to TRBD2 covers 12 bases. CDR3 length: 15 residues. The trim removed 6 bases at V and 0 bases at J, leaving 3 bases unmatched. CDR1 and CDR2 from the germline V gene are LNHDA and SQIVND (reference sequence). Variable domain in full (rest from reference TRBV19 and TRBJ2-7): DGGITQSPKYLFRKEGQNVTLSCEQNLNHDAMYWYRQDPGQGLRLIYYSQIVNDFQKGDIAEGYSVSREKKESFPLTVTSAQKNPTAFYLCASSLTSGSSYEQYFGPGTRLTVT.

This clone was observed once. V gene TRBV5-6 combines with J gene TRBJ1-2, with TRBD1 matching over 9 bases. This CDR3 has 15 amino acids. The V and J ends lost 4 bases and 4 bases, in that order; junction bases with no gene match: 8. CDR1 and CDR2 (germline): SGHDT, YYEEEE. DNA for the CDR3: TGTGCCAGCAGCGACGGACAGGGGCGGATCTATGGCTACACCTTC. Protein sequence: CASSDGQGRIYGYTF.

V is TRBV19 and J is TRBJ1-6; D may be TRBD1 (6 bases). Germline V gives CDR1 LNHDA, CDR2 SQIVND (reference sequence). CDR3 length: 16 amino acids. V was trimmed by 7 bases and J by 7 bases, leaving 20 bases between them. The chain's CDR3 is CASKDRPSVGNSPLHF. The CDR3 nucleotides are TGTGCCAGTAAGGACAGACCCTCCGTTGGGAATTCACCCCTCCACTTT.

The J gene is TRBJ1-4, the V gene TRBV28, with 9 bases identical to TRBD1. From germline, CDR1 is MDHEN and CDR2 SYDVKM. The CDR3 runs 16 residues. V lost 6 bases, J lost 5 bases, and 10 bases stayed unmatched. CDR3 coding DNA: TGTGCCAGCAGGCCTGGGAAGGGGACAGGGAATGAAAAACTGTTTTTT. Its translation is CASRPGKGTGNEKLFF.